This T cell receptor beta chain was found in a study of tumor and adjacent non-tumor tissue in lung cancer. Whole-study context: The cohort had about a dozen adenocarcinoma, a couple of squamous cell and 1 small cell patients. Millions of productive TCRbeta reads were obtained per sample on average.

This CDR3 has 15 amino acids. CDR1 is LGHNA and CDR2 is YSLEER in the germline V gene. A modified ARM-PCR protocol with three rounds of nested PCR amplified TCRbeta. Each CDR3 protein is one row after TCRdb ran MiXCR on the multiplex PCR reads. The sample lists tens of thousands of distinct CDR3 sequences, 74% occurring once. With respect to this clonotype: The antigen is not known. Its ends do not fully match the called genes, so a read error is possible.

RNA was extracted from bulk tissue without any cell sorting. This non-tumor lung sample came from over 3 cm beyond the tumor edge. Chemotherapy-naive patients with new lung cancer underwent thoracic surgery in China, August–November 2014. Points from the study as a whole: TCR diversity was significantly greater in tumor than normal lung tissue.

The chain links TRBV4-3 to TRBJ2-3; TRBD2 might be the D (5 bases). The sample was distant non-tumor lung tissue. This receptor was obtained from a woman aged 55-75 years with non-small cell lung cancer. CDR3 amino acids: CDSSPEGRSTDTQYF. CDR3 sequence (DNA): TGCGACAGCAGCCCAGAAGGGAGAAGCACAGATACGCAGTATTTT.